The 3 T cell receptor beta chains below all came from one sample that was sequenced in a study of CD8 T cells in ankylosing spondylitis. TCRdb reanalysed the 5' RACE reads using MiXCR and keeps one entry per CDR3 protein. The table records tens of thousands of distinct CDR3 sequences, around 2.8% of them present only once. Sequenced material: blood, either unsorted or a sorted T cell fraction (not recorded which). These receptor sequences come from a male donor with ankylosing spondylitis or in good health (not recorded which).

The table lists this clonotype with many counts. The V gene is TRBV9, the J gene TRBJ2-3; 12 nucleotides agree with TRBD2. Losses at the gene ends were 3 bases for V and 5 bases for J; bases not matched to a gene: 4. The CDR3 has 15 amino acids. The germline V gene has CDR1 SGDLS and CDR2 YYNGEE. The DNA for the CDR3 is TGTGCCAGCAGCGGGACTAGCGGGAACCTAGATACGCAGTATTTT. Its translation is CASSGTSGNLDTQYF.

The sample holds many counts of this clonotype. The DNA of the CDR3 is TGTGCCAGCAGCGTTACAGGGGGCGCAGACTATGGCTACACCTTC. Its translation is CASSVTGGADYGYTF. The genes are TRBV9 and TRBJ1-2, with TRBD1 identical over 9 bases. Looked up from germline, CDR1 is SGDLS and CDR2 is YYNGEE. Trimming at V came to 2 bases and at J to 3 bases, leaving 5 bases not matched to a gene. There are 15 residues in the CDR3.

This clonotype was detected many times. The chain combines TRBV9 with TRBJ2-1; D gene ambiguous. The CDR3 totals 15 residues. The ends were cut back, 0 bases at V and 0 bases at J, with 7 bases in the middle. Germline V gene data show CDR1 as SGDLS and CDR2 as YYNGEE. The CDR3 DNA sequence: TGTGCCAGCAGCGTAGCTGGGGACTCCTACAATGAGCAGTTCTTC. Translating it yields CASSVAGDSYNEQFF.